This TCR beta chain was recovered during a study of immune cell composition in non-small cell lung cancer. Study in general: Tumours were mainly lung adenocarcinoma or squamous cell carcinoma. Broader study findings: Smoking pack-years did not significantly correlate with tumour TCR-beta clonality. Tumour-associated clones >0.5% occurred in roughly 30% of adenocarcinomas, less than 80% of squamous. Shared sequences between tumour-reactive and dominant in vivo clones were not proven.

Germline V gives CDR1 SGDLS, CDR2 YYNGEE. The CDR3 is made up of 14 amino acids. Libraries were prepared by immunoSEQ multiplex PCR; TCRdb keeps only in-frame clonotypes and omits some of them. Of around 6,000 clones detected, roughly 80% appear once; the ten largest clones hold roughly 5.8%. Turning to this clone: Its target is unknown. Compared with germline, one end of the junction differs, possibly owing to a read error.

Normal lung was sampled as far from the tumour as possible, at least 3 cm. The source is a human donor with non-small cell lung cancer. Sequencing input: non-adjacent lung tissue. The chain joins TRBV9 to TRBJ2-5; D is undetermined. In DNA, the CDR3 is TGTGCCCGCAGCGTAGGTACAGCAGGCGAGACCCAGTACTTC. It is translated as CARSVGTAGETQYF.